This T cell receptor beta chain stems from a study of PD-L1 blockade in urothelial cancer. Whole-study context: The analyses of blood took place 3 weeks (second dose) and 6 weeks after treatment start.

Patient disease was locally advanced or metastatic urothelial carcinoma. Pretreatment and on-treatment blood mononuclear cell samples were taken, totaling between 1 and 8 time points per patient. Sequencing was performed with immunoSEQ multiplex PCR; in TCRdb, only in-frame clones are kept and a portion is missing. Of 30,000 to 35,000 clones in the sample, around 83% were seen once. The sample holds a few counts of this clone. The sequence came from a man aged 55 to 70 with urothelial cancer. Here the sequenced sample was PBMCs, taken around atezolizumab (anti-PD-L1) treatment.

The CDR3 region is CASSQDRTGYGYTF. The CDR3 DNA follows: TGTGCCAGCAGCCAAGACAGGACCGGCTATGGCTACACCTTC. This chain links TRBV11-2 with TRBJ1-2, with TRBD1 as a possible D gene (6 bases). The CDR3 loop spans 14 amino acids. Per germline, CDR1 SGHAT and CDR2 FQNNGV. Trimming removed 5 bases at V and 4 bases at J, with 14 bases between.